This T cell receptor beta chain is from a study of neurological immune-mediated disorders (dated by TCRdb to 2018 to 2020). A note on the overall study: Among the 35 or so multiple sclerosis patients, relapsing-remitting MS was present in around 31 and secondary progressive MS was present in 3. The study compared peripheral blood TCR-beta repertoires of HTLV-I-associated myelopathy (HAM/TSP) patients, multiple sclerosis patients and healthy controls using UMI-based sequencing. Longitudinal samples, technical triplicates and paired sorted CD4+ and CD8+ T-cell subsets, alongside PBMC samples, were included among the approximately 98 TCR-beta libraries. Longitudinal HAM/TSP donors and healthy donors each had 3 time-points at intervals of about 3-40 months. The cohort was made up of 65 to 75 subjects, consisting of 14 HAM/TSP patients, about 35 multiple sclerosis patients and 20 healthy controls. Study-wide findings and limitations: Repertoires from 18 of 34 MS patients were grouped by phylogenetic analysis into a cluster of related CDR3 sequences, suggesting a possible repertoire-level signature. TCR clonal expansion was greatest in HAM/TSP patients and smallest in MS patients, who ranked below even healthy controls. No clinical or MRI features were associated with the MS cluster, and the authors said that larger cohorts are needed. Expanded clones from different subjects shared no identical CDR3 amino acid sequences, which suggests that TCR-beta repertoires were private in all groups.

Trimming removed 3 bases from V and 6 bases from J; the gene matches leave 5 bases unexplained. From the germline V gene (reference sequence), CDR1 is DFQATT and CDR2 is SNEGSKA. The cysteine opens and the phenylalanine closes a CDR3 of 13 amino acids. The only DNA kept is the CDR3, 39 bases in frame from the first base. cDNA was synthesized by template-switch 5'RACE using a primer carrying a 10-nucleotide random unique molecular identifier by which each TCR transcript was tagged. Every sequencing run yielded over 180 million TCR-beta sequences covering 15-18 subjects. The RNeasy kit was used for extraction of total RNA. TCR-beta VDJ regions were amplified with primers for the TCR constant region and the 5'RACE anchor, using the KAPA Real-time Library Amplification kit. Sample indexes and Illumina adaptors were added in a first PCR, and a second PCR then increased library yield. After Ampure bead purification, the TCR product of roughly 650 bp was size-selected on a 2% E-gel SizeSelection system. Before pooling, library quality was assessed on a Bioanalyzer, concentration was determined with Qubit, and library quantification was performed with the Kapa Library Quantification kit. Paired-end 2 x 150 bp sequencing of the libraries was performed on an Illumina HiSeq 2500. To increase sequence diversity, roughly 24-30% phiX was spiked into each library pool. Per the original workflow: The quality-filtered reads were processed with the UMI-based MiGEC pipeline, whose error correction step removed more than 80% of the raw TCR sequences. VDJ genes were aligned to IMGT germline references, and each clonotype was defined by a unique CDR3 amino acid sequence together with V-J genes. Clonal expansion, Shannon diversity, and CDR3 relatedness (CalcPairwiseDistances, ClusterSamples) were evaluated with VDJtools, and phylogenetic trees were built with CLCbio workbench. Expanded clones were defined as having at least 8 unique UMIs, based on coefficient-of-variation modelling across technical triplicates. The public reads were reprocessed in TCRdb via fastp at Q25 and MiXCR, keeping in-frame beta chains. Merged by CDR3 protein, the rows form single entries marked with the most common genes and DNA. Here the V and J calls rest on TCRdb's processing, not on the authors' analysis. Present in this sample are tens of thousands of distinct CDR3 sequences, roughly 3.1% of which were seen just once. Around 8% of the sample lies in the top ten.

This clonotype was recorded at least ten times. Its binding antigen is unknown. The input lacks base qualities; no much larger clone sits a single base away. Taken with the paper, the label for time point translates to: longitudinal time-point 1 (baseline). For the unsorted PBMC libraries, 2 million PBMCs were stored in RNAlater at -80 degrees C until RNA extraction and were used to generate the libraries. The multiple sclerosis patients were enrolled in a US clinical protocol that evaluated disease progression with magnetic resonance imaging. PBMCs were separated from peripheral blood using Ficoll-Hypaque density gradient centrifugation and then cryopreserved in liquid nitrogen.

The chain was built from TRBV20-1 and TRBJ1-5; TRBD1 aligns with 7 central bases. Source material: PBMCs. This receptor was obtained from a woman in her sixties or seventies with multiple sclerosis. The CDR3 protein sequence reads: CSASQGEGQPQHF. DNA sequence: TGCAGTGCTAGTCAGGGGGAAGGTCAGCCCCAGCATTTT.